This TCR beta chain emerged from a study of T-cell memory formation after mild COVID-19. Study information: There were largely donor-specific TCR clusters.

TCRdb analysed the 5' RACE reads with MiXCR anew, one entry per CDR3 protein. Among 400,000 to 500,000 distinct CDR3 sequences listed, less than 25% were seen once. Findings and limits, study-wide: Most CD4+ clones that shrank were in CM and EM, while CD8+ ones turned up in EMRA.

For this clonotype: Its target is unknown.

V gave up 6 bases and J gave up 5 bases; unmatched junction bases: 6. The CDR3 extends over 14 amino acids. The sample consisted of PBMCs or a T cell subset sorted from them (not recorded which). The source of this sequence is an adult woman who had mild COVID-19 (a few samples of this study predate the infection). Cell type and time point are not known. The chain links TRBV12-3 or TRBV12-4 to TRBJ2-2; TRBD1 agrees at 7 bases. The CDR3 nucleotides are TGTGCCAGCAGGCCCAAGACAGGGACCGGGGAGCTGTTTTTT. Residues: CASRPKTGTGELFF.